This T cell receptor (beta chain) was recorded in a study of T cell responses to AZD1222 COVID-19 vaccine (dated by TCRdb to the early 2020s). Turning to the overall study: A total of 233 trial participants underwent TCR sequencing, of whom around 200 received two doses of AZD1222 and about 26 received two doses of the MenACWY control vaccine. Trial participants were enrolled by age into 18-55, 56-69 and 70-plus year subgroups, with roughly 160, 29 and 62 TCR-sequenced participants respectively.

What the work shows at the level of the full study, not this receptor alone: Conclusions about previously exposed vaccinees are limited because only a handful of AZD1222 recipients were SARS-CoV-2 seropositive at baseline. Participants were mostly white British, with more females than males. The authors suggested clonal diversity may have been underestimated. The vaccine-associated CD4 TCRs covered the entire spike protein, and the dominant responses fell in regions 160-218 and 743-854. After two AZD1222 doses, spike-specific TCR breadth and depth were significantly higher than at day 0 and than in MenACWY recipients. Because no samples from the day 14 peak response were available, repertoires could be characterized only after the peak T cell response. In the small 56-69-year group, the increase in depth fell short of significance, most likely because of low power. Nearly half of unique spike-specific TCRs reportedly recognized epitopes outside regions mutated in the B.1.351 and B.1.1.7 variants.

The CDR3 regions of human TCRbeta chains were subjected to immunosequencing. As for how the authors treated the data: TCRs in the repertoires were compared against a reference library of SARS-CoV-2-specific TCRs that had been generated with the MIRA antigen-specificity platform. Breadth was defined as the fraction of unique TCRs that were SARS-CoV-2-associated. Depth was defined as the fraction of total T cells that were SARS-CoV-2-associated. Each spike-specific TCR was assigned to its reactive spike region and to a CD4 or CD8 class using the MIRA data. Log10-transformed breadth and depth values were compared by one-way ANOVA with Sidak's multiple comparisons tests. TCRdb took this table from immuneACCESS and kept in-frame rearrangements with V and J called. Such tables lack part of the clones; where checked against another copy, unresolved V genes explain under half of the gap, and the rest is unexplained. D and trimming come from the DNA, and the V and J calls and clone size come from that table. This sample holds about 100,000 clones; approximately 87% were observed only once. The ten largest clones represent 4% to 5% of the sample.

V sheds 5 bases and J sheds 9 bases, leaving 15 bases between their ends. Per the germline V gene (reference sequence), SGHKS is the CDR1 and YYEKEE is the CDR2. Its CDR3 holds 14 amino acids, cysteine through phenylalanine. The CDR3 DNA has 42 bases and is translated from base 1. Comment on this clone: Its antigen is unknown. Nothing much larger sits one base from this clone, and base qualities are not available.

The label giving this sample's time point can be read as: baseline before first vaccination. What the treatment or condition label conveys for this sample: meningococcal conjugate vaccine given as trial control. The vaccinee samples were drawn from two UK trials, COV001 and COV002, one of which was a single-blind randomized controlled phase 2/3 trial testing AZD1222 (ChAdOx1 nCoV-19) in healthy adults. Trial participant PBMC samples were collected at day 0 and day 28 after the second dose for TCRbeta chain sequencing. The sequence came from an adult in good health. The chain is assembled from TRBV5-5 and TRBJ1-6; the best D guess is TRBD1, with 5 bases matching. This material consisted of peripheral blood, taken on day 0 of MenACWY control vaccination. The bases read TGTGCCAGCAGTGGGGGGAACAAAGGTTCACCCCTCCACTTT. This is translated as CASSGGNKGSPLHF.